These T cell receptor beta chains were read from a single sample in a study of blood T cell repertoires in COVID-19. Assay used: immunoSEQ multiplex PCR; TCRdb lists only in-frame clones, some missing. The table records around 270,000 clones, about 89% of them present only once. Sequenced material: peripheral blood. These TCRs come from a man younger than 40 with acute or convalescent COVID-19. CDR3s include the opening cysteine and the closing phenylalanine or tryptophan. Each record gives: D gene, V gene, J gene, clone size, CDR3 DNA, CDR3 protein. D genes are given only for firm matches. The size field is filled for only some rows; it gives once, few, many or a size class.

D: -; V: TRBV29-1; J: TRBJ2-7; size: once; DNA: TGCAGCGTTGAGTTGAGCACCTACGAGCAGTACTTC; CDR3: CSVELSTYEQYF
D: -; V: TRBV11-2; J: TRBJ1-6; size: -; DNA: TGTGCCAGCAGCTTCTCACAGGAGGGATCCCTCCACTTT; CDR3: CASSFSQEGSLHF
D: -; V: TRBV5-6; J: TRBJ1-5; size: -; DNA: TGTGCCAGCAACCTACAGGCGAATAGCAATCAGCCCCAGCATTTT; CDR3: CASNLQANSNQPQHF
D: TRBD1; V: TRBV11-2; J: TRBJ2-7; size: -; DNA: TGTGCCAGCAGCTCCAGGACAGGAACATACGAGCAGTACTTC; CDR3: CASSSRTGTYEQYF
D: TRBD1; V: TRBV5-4; J: TRBJ1-2; size: once; DNA: TGTGCCAGCAGCCGGACAGGGGGGAACTATGGCTACACCTTC; CDR3: CASSRTGGNYGYTF
D: -; V: TRBV15; J: TRBJ2-7; size: -; DNA: TGTGCCACCAGCAGAGAGGGTATGAGGGTCTACGAGCAGTACTTC; CDR3: CATSREGMRVYEQYF
D: TRBD1; V: TRBV4-1; J: TRBJ2-1; size: -; DNA: TGCGCCAGCAGAGAGGGGGCGGGCCTCTACAATGAGCAGTTCTTC; CDR3: CASREGAGLYNEQFF
D: -; V: TRBV19; J: TRBJ2-5; size: -; DNA: TGTGCCAGTAGCCGTCGACAGGACCAAGAGACCCAGTACTTC; CDR3: CASSRRQDQETQYF
D: -; V: TRBV5-1; J: TRBJ2-2; size: -; DNA: TGCGCCAGCAGCTCGACAACCGGGGAGCTGTTTTTT; CDR3: CASSSTTGELFF
D: -; V: TRBV4-1; J: TRBJ1-4; size: -; DNA: TGCGCCAGCAGCCAGGTTCGGGGGGGGAATGAAAAACTGTTTTTT; CDR3: CASSQVRGGNEKLFF
D: -; V: TRBV5-1; J: TRBJ2-4; size: -; DNA: TGCGCCAGCAGCTTCCGGGGCCAGGGGTTAGCCAAAAACATTCAGTACTTC; CDR3: CASSFRGQGLAKNIQYF
D: TRBD1; V: TRBV28; J: TRBJ1-2; size: -; DNA: TGTGCCAGCAGTTTCTCTGCAGGGGGGACTCCTAACTATGGCTACACCTTC; CDR3: CASSFSAGGTPNYGYTF
D: -; V: TRBV14; J: TRBJ1-5; size: -; DNA: TGTGCCAGCAGCCAACACAGTGATCAGCCCCAGCATTTT; CDR3: CASSQHSDQPQHF
D: -; V: TRBV25-1; J: TRBJ1-2; size: -; DNA: TGTGCCAGCAGTGAAGCGTCGAAGTCGTACTACACCTTC; CDR3: CASSEASKSYYTF
D: TRBD1; V: TRBV4-1; J: TRBJ1-4; size: -; DNA: TGCGCCAGCAGCCAAGATGAGGGGACAGCTAATGAAAAACTGTTTTTT; CDR3: CASSQDEGTANEKLFF
D: -; V: TRBV18; J: TRBJ2-7; size: -; DNA: TGTGCCAGCTCACAAGAGGGACACCCCCGATACGAGCAGTACTTC; CDR3: CASSQEGHPRYEQYF
D: -; V: TRBV7-3; J: TRBJ1-1; size: -; DNA: TGTGCCAGCAGCTTACAACCAGCCGGGGGGAACACTGAAGCTTTCTTT; CDR3: CASSLQPAGGNTEAFF
D: -; V: TRBV6-5; J: TRBJ2-4; size: -; DNA: TGTGCCAGCAACCCGGACTTAGCCAAAAACATTCAGTACTTC; CDR3: CASNPDLAKNIQYF
D: TRBD1; V: TRBV4-2; J: TRBJ1-1; size: -; DNA: TGTGCCAGCAGCCAAGGCCAGGGGGTAAACACTGAAGCTTTCTTT; CDR3: CASSQGQGVNTEAFF
D: TRBD1; V: TRBV2; J: TRBJ1-5; size: -; DNA: TGTGCCAGCAGTGAAGGACAGGGATACCAGCCCCAGCATTTT; CDR3: CASSEGQGYQPQHF
D: -; V: TRBV28; J: TRBJ2-1; size: -; DNA: TGTGCCAGCAGCCGGACTAGGACAGACAATGAGCAGTTCTTC; CDR3: CASSRTRTDNEQFF
D: -; V: TRBV7-9; J: TRBJ1-2; size: -; DNA: TGTGCCAGCAGCTTACTGGGGGCTGTTGGCTACACCTTC; CDR3: CASSLLGAVGYTF
D: -; V: TRBV10-1; J: TRBJ1-6; size: -; DNA: TGCGCCAGCAGTGAGAATGCCGGTTCACCCCTCCACTTT; CDR3: CASSENAGSPLHF
D: -; V: TRBV28; J: TRBJ1-1; size: -; DNA: TGTGCCAGCACCTCTGGGGGGTTAAACACTGAAGCTTTCTTT; CDR3: CASTSGGLNTEAFF
D: -; V: TRBV30; J: TRBJ2-2; size: few; DNA: TGTGCCTGGAGTGTACTCGTGGGGGAGCTGTTTTTT; CDR3: CAWSVLVGELFF
D: -; V: TRBV25-1; J: TRBJ2-7; size: -; DNA: TGTGCCAGCAGTGAATCTTACGAGCAGTACTTC; CDR3: CASSESYEQYF
D: TRBD2; V: TRBV9; J: TRBJ2-1; size: -; DNA: TGTGCCAGCAGCCCCAGGGACTACTACAATGAGCAGTTCTTC; CDR3: CASSPRDYYNEQFF
D: -; V: TRBV6-5; J: TRBJ2-6; size: -; DNA: TGTGCCAGCAATCACGGACAGGGGGCCAACGTCCTGACTTTC; CDR3: CASNHGQGANVLTF
D: TRBD2; V: TRBV9; J: TRBJ2-5; size: -; DNA: TGTGCCAGCAGCTTACAGACTAGCGGGGGGCTAGAGACCCAGTACTTC; CDR3: CASSLQTSGGLETQYF
D: -; V: TRBV10-2; J: TRBJ1-5; size: -; DNA: TGCGCCAGCAGTGAAAGGGGTGGGAGCAATCAGCCCCAGCATTTT; CDR3: CASSERGGSNQPQHF
D: TRBD2; V: TRBV30; J: TRBJ2-7; size: -; DNA: TGTGCCCGCTCGGGAGGGCTAGCGGGAGGCCCCTACGAGCAGTACTTC; CDR3: CARSGGLAGGPYEQYF
D: -; V: TRBV11-2; J: TRBJ1-4; size: -; DNA: TGTGCCAGCAGCTTATTCGGCAGGGGAGAAAAACTGTTTTTT; CDR3: CASSLFGRGEKLFF